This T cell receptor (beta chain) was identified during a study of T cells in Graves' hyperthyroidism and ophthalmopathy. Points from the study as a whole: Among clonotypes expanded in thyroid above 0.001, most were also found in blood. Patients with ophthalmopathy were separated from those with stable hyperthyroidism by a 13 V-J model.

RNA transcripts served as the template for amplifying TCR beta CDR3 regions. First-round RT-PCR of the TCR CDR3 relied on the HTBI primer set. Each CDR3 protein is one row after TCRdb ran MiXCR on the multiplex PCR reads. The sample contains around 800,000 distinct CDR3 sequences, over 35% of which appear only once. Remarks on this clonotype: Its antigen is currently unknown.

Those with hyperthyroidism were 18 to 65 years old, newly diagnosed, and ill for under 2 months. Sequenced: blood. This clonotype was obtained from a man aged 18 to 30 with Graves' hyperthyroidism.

The CDR3 bases are TGCAGTGCTAGAGATAGGGTCATCGGGCAGTACTTC. Translation: CSARDRVIGQYF. This rearrangement joins TRBV20-1 to TRBJ2-7; D remains ambiguous. The CDR3 sequence is 12 residues long. The germline V gene has CDR1 DFQATT and CDR2 SNEGSKA (reference sequence). Trimming cost V 0 bases and J 9 bases, with 12 bases left between them.